This passage covers 12 T cell receptor beta chains from one sample sequenced in a study of cytomegalovirus exposure and HLA in healthy donors. Amplification used 60 Vbeta primers and 13 Jbeta primers. Using immunoSEQ multiplex PCR, the repertoire was profiled, and TCRdb retains in-frame clones only, with some absent. The table shows 80,000 to 100,000 clones, with about four fifths occurring only once. The source material was PBMCs. The receptors shown here come from a man aged 40-55 years in good health and CMV-seropositive.

The genes are TRBV5-5 and TRBJ2-7; 9 bases agree with TRBD1. CDR1 is SGHKS and CDR2 is YYEKEE in the germline V gene (reference sequence). This CDR3 is 15 amino acids long. Trimming took 2 bases from V and 4 from J; bases not matched to a gene: 7. In DNA, the CDR3 is TGTGCCAGCAGCTTTTTTACAGGGGGCGGATACGAGCAGTACTTC. It specifies CASSFFTGGGYEQYF.

The rearrangement links TRBV5-1 to TRBJ2-3, with 10 bases aligning to TRBD1. Germline lookup yields CDR1 SGHRS and CDR2 YFSETQ. V gave up 4 bases and J gave up 4 bases; unmatched junction bases: 9. CDR3 length: 16 residues. CDR3 amino acids: CASSTSGTGVADTQYF. CDR3 coding DNA: TGCGCCAGCAGCACGTCCGGGACAGGGGTGGCAGATACGCAGTATTTT.

The rearrangement links TRBV5-1 to TRBJ2-2; D is perhaps TRBD1 (5 bases). Trimming took 4 bases from V and 2 from J, leaving 12 bases between them. Germline V gene lookup returns CDR1 SGHRS and CDR2 YFSETQ. The CDR3 totals 15 residues. CDR3 DNA sequence: TGCGCCAGCAGCCGACTTCAGGGAAACACCGGGGAGCTGTTTTTT. The encoded protein is CASSRLQGNTGELFF.

The chain employs TRBV11-2 and TRBJ1-1, with D perhaps TRBD1 (5 bases). V gave up 2 bases and J gave up 4 bases, with 14 bases separating them. The CDR3 totals 15 residues. CDR1 and CDR2 (germline): SGHAT, FQNNGV. The CDR3 DNA reads TGTGCCAGCAGCTTACGCCAGGGTGGAAGCACTGAAGCTTTCTTT. This codes for CASSLRQGGSTEAFF.

This chain links TRBV18 with TRBJ2-1; 10 nucleotides agree with TRBD2. Germline V gene lookup returns CDR1 KGHSH and CDR2 LQKENI. V gave up 3 bases and J gave up 0 bases; unmatched junction bases: 5. The CDR3 runs 17 residues. In DNA form, the CDR3 reads TGTGCCAGCTCACCGGAGACTAGCGGGCACTCCTACAATGAGCAGTTCTTC. It translates to CASSPETSGHSYNEQFF.

This chain connects TRBV18 to TRBJ2-5, with 8 bases matching TRBD1. The V segment lost 8 bases and the J segment 1 base; nucleotides outside the gene matches: 3. The CDR3 is made up of 13 amino acids. Germline V CDR1 and CDR2: KGHSH, LQKENI. The CDR3 loop reads CASAGQGQETQYF. As DNA, the CDR3 is TGTGCCAGCGCCGGACAGGGCCAAGAGACCCAGTACTTC.

The chain links TRBV4-2 to TRBJ2-1; 8 bases agree with TRBD2. The CDR3 spans 15 residues. The V segment lost 3 bases and the J segment 6 bases; nucleotides outside the gene matches: 7. Germline CDR1 reads LGHNA; CDR2 reads YNFKEQ. For the CDR3, the DNA is TGTGCCAGCAGCCACGGGACTAGTGGCGTCAATGAGCAGTTCTTC. The encoded protein is CASSHGTSGVNEQFF.

CDR3 in amino acids: CASSVVGGLEGYTF. The CDR3, as DNA: TGTGCCAGCAGTGTGGTGGGGGGTCTAGAAGGCTACACCTTC. This sequence joins TRBV6-5 and TRBJ1-2; TRBD1 is a possible D gene (5 bases). The V gene's germline CDR1 is MNHEY and CDR2 SVGAGI. V gave up 5 bases and J gave up 8 bases, with 18 bases separating them. The CDR3 runs 14 residues.

The rearrangement joins TRBV18 to TRBJ1-6, with unresolved D. Deletions cut 3 bases from V and 5 bases from J, with 8 bases between. CDR3 length: 14 residues. Germline V gene data show CDR1 as KGHSH and CDR2 as LQKENI. CDR3 bases: TGTGCCAGCTCACCGGCATCCAATAATTCACCCCTCCACTTT. Its protein is CASSPASNNSPLHF.

The rearrangement uses TRBV28 and TRBJ1-2; 9 nucleotides align to TRBD1. Germline V CDR1 and CDR2: MDHEN, SYDVKM. The CDR3 runs to 12 residues. Trimming removed 5 bases from V and 11 bases from J; junction bases left unmatched: 6. CDR3 bases: TGTGCCAGCAGTCGCGCGACAGGGGGATACACCTTC. This translates into CASSRATGGYTF.

The chain links TRBV5-1 to TRBJ2-3; tentatively, D is TRBD1 (6 bases). V gave up 4 bases and J gave up 4 bases, with 19 bases separating them. Per the germline V gene, CDR1 is SGHRS and CDR2 is YFSETQ. CDR3 length: 16 residues. CDR3 sequence: CASSTPLRGMSDTQYF. In DNA form, the CDR3 reads TGCGCCAGCAGCACACCCCTGAGGGGGATGTCAGATACGCAGTATTTT.

This clone came up a few times. The rearrangement uses TRBV5-4 and TRBJ1-2, with 9 bases lining up with TRBD1. The CDR3 covers 15 residues. The J segment lost 8 bases and the V segment lost 0 bases, leaving 8 bases of the junction unmatched. Germline V gene data show CDR1 as SGHNT and CDR2 as YYREEE (reference sequence). CDR3 DNA sequence: TGTGCCAGCAGCTTGGCCATACAGGGGGCTGGGGGCTACACCTTC. Its protein product is CASSLAIQGAGGYTF.